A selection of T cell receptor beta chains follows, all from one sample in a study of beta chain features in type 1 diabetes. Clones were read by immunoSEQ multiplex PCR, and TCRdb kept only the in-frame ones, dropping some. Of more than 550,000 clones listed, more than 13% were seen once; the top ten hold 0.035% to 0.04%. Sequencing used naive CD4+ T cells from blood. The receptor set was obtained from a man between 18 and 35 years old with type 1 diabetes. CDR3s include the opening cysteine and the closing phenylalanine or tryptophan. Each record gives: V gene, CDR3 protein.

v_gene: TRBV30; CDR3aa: CAWQPGQGSEKLFF
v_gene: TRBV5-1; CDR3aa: CASSPGTNTEAFF
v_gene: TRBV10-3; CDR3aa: CAISFGQGGTEAFF
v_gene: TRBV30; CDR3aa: CAWSPKEGAGPTNTGELFF
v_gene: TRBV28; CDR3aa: CASSMGGYGYTF
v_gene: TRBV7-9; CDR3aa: CASSPPFDSPLHF
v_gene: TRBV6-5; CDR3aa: CASRTGGTGALELFF
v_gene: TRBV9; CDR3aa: CASSATSGETQYF
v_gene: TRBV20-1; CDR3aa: CSASQETQYF
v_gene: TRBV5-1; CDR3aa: CASSTRDSSYEQYF
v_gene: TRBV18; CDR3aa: CASSPRTGQNTEAFF
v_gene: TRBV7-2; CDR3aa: CASSKQMNYGYTF
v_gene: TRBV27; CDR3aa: CASREGPYEQYF
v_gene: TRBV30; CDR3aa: CAWMAGTTDTQYF
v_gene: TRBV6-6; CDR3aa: CASRRGTAYSNQPQHF
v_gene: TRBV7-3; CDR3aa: CASSFGRGTDTQYF
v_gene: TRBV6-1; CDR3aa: CASKSRAGANVLTF
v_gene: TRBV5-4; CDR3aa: CASRTDRGASYGYTF
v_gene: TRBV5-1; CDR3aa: CASSLAGGLAGAGVLDTQYF
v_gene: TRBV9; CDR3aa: CASSERGMADTQYF
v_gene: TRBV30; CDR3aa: CAWGTSRTGELFF
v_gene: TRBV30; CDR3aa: CAWSVHFSGANVLTF
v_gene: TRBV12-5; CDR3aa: CASGLGTQLTGELFF
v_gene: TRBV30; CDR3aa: CAWRSEDRGLKGTQYF
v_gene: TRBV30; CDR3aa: CAWTPPDRATGELFF
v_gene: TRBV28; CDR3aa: CASSFLGLAGVYNEQFF
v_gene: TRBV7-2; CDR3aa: CASSSSPNQPQHF
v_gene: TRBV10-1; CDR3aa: CASSPGLAGGASYNEQFF
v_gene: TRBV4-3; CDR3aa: CASSQDRPRGPLYQETQYF
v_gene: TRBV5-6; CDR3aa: CASSVTETQYF
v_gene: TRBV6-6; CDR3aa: CASSYFDRETQYF
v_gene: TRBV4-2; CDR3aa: CASSQGGIQETQYF
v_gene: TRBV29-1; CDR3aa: CSVGGAGSGANVLTF
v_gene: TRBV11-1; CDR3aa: CASSFGTSGGDRRYNEQFF
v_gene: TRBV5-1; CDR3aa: CASSIGSRFAYEQYF
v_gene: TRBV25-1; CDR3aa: CASSVQLGPRSTDTQYF
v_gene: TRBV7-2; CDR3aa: CASSLQVLYQETQYF
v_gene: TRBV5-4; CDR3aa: CASSPGGANYGYTF
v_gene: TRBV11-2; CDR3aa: CASSTGTLSYEQYF
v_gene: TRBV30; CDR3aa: CAWSVGGGYTF
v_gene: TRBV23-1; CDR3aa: CASSQSDGKRPQYF
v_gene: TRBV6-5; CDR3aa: CASSYAPQGQETQYF
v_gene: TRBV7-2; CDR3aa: CASSLRVPNNEQFF
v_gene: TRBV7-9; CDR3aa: CASSTRAGVVDNEQFF
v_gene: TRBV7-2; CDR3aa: CASSFGHGVYGYTF
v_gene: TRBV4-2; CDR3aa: CASSQSGTSTGSNQPQHF
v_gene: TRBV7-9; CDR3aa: CASSFSTSETQYF
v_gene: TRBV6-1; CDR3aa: CASSESGSTDTQYF
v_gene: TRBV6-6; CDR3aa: CASSYSGTGDYGYTF
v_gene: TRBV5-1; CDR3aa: CASSLGSSYNSPLHF
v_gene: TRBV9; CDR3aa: CASSASRQGELSGANVLTF
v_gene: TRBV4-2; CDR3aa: CASSRLVDRDGELFF
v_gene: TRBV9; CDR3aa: CASSALSSAEAFF
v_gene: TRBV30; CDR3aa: CAWKGPRTSGRRPGANVLTF
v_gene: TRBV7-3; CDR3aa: CASSSHEAQETQYF
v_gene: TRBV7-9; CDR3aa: CASSLISSTDTQYF
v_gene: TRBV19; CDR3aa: CASSIGTTKTQYF
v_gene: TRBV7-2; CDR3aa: CASSLTGGAGETQYF
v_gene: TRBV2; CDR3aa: CASRERDLNTDTQYF
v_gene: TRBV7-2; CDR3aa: CASSSRRTYEQYF